What follows are 7 T cell receptor beta chains derived from one specimen sequenced in a study of metastatic and nonmetastatic thyroid tumors (TCRdb year 2020). Library generation was performed with PCR. The sequencer listed for this sample is Illumina HiSeq 4000. TCRdb cleaned the public reads at Q25 with fastp, built clones with MiXCR and kept in-frame beta chains. In this sample the table shows about 25,000 clones, 20% to 25% of which occur a single time. The ten largest make up about a quarter of the sample. No treatment had been received by any patient before thyroid surgery. Sequences were obtained from blood. Receptors originate from a male donor with papillary thyroid cancer or a benign thyroid nodule (not recorded which). Some clones in this sample may be carry-over from other donors' samples.

The J gene is TRBJ1-1, the V gene TRBV11-2, with D possibly matching TRBD1 (5 bases). From germline, CDR1 is SGHAT and CDR2 FQNNGV. This CDR3 is built from 16 residues. V lost 5 bases and J 1 base, leaving 17 bases between the germline ends. Here the CDR3 DNA reads TGTGCCAGCAGCCATCAAGGTGGGGGGTGGAACACTGAAGCTTTCTTT. Translated: CASSHQGGGWNTEAFF.

A note on this clone: An end of the junction does not agree with germline; a read error may underlie this. The J gene is TRBJ1-3, the V gene TRBV19; D ambiguous. The CDR3 spans 15 residues. CDR1 is LNHDA and CDR2 is SQIVND in the germline V gene (reference sequence). The CDR3 DNA sequence: TGTGCCAGTAGTATCAATGAGGCGTCCGGAAACAGCATATATTTT. This codes for CASSINEASGNSIYF. The entire variable domain, with the rest obtained from reference TRBV19 and TRBJ1-3, is as follows: DGGITQSPKYLFRKEGQNVTLSCEQNLNHDAMYWYRQDPGQGLRLIYYSQIVNDFQKGDIAEGYSVSREKKESFPLTVTSAQKNPTAFYLCASSINEASGNSIYFGEGSWLTVV.

J is TRBJ1-1 and V is TRBV6-2 or TRBV6-3; D unresolved. Germline loops: CDR1 MNHEY, CDR2 SVGEGT. V was clipped by 5 bases and J by 4 bases, with 26 bases between them. The CDR3 covers 18 residues. CDR3 coding DNA: TGTGCCAGCAGTAAATACATGGGTCTCGATCCCCAAGGCACTGAAGCTTTCTTT. Protein: CASSKYMGLDPQGTEAFF.

This clone was seen repeatedly, ten times or more. The V call is TRBV9, the J call TRBJ2-7, with D perhaps assigned TRBD1 or TRBD2 (5 bases each). V lost 4 bases and J lost 3, with 14 bases in between. Germline values: CDR1 SGDLS, CDR2 YYNGEE. The CDR3 runs 14 residues. The CDR3 sequence: CASSIGTAGYEQYF. Written as DNA, the CDR3 is TGTGCCAGCAGCATCGGGACGGCGGGCTACGAGCAGTACTTC.

The sample holds many counts of this clone. The gene calls are TRBV6-1 and TRBJ1-1; D gene unclear. The CDR3 is 12 residues long. Germline loops: CDR1 MNHNS, CDR2 SASEGT. V shed 6 bases and J shed 3 bases, with 8 bases lying between them. CDR3 nucleotides: TGTGCCAGCAGCGGACGGGACACTGAAGCTTTCTTT. Translating it yields CASSGRDTEAFF.

As concerns this clone: The junction and the germline gene differ at one end; a read error may be behind it. V usage is TRBV15 and J usage is TRBJ1-2, with D perhaps TRBD1 (6 bases). The CDR3 contains 15 residues. The germline V gene has CDR1 LNHNV and CDR2 YYDKDF (reference sequence). The CDR3 sequence: CTTSRTDLTYVGYTF. CDR3 DNA sequence: TGTACCACCAGCCGGACAGACTTAACTTATGTGGGCTACACCTTC.

As regards this clone: One end of the junction is discordant with germline, which a read error may explain. The chain couples TRBV6-2 or TRBV6-3 to TRBJ2-7; weak D call: TRBD1 (5 bases). CDR3 length: 12 amino acids. Germline CDR1 and CDR2: MNHEY and SVGEGT. CDR3 sequence (DNA): TGTGCCTGCAGACCGCCGTCAGGGATGGAGTACTTC. It yields the protein CACRPPSGMEYF.